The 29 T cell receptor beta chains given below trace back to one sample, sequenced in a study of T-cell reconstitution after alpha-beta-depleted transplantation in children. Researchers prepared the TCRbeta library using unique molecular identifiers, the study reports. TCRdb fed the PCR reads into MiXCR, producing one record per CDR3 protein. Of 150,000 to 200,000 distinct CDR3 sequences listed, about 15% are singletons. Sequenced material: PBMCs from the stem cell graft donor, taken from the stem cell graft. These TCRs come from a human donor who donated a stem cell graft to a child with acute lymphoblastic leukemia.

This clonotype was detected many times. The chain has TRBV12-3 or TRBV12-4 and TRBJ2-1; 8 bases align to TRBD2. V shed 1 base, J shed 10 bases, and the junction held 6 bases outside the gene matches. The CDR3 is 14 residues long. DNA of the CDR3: TGTGCCAGCAGTTTAGTCAGCGGGAGTTACGAGCAGTTCTTC. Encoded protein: CASSLVSGSYEQFF.

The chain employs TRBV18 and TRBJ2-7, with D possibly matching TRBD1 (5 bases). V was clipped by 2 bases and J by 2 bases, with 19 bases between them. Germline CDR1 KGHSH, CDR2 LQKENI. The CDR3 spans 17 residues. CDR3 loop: CASSPDNQGSLPYEQYF. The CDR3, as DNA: TGTGCCAGCTCACCAGACAACCAGGGTTCCCTCCCCTACGAGCAGTACTTC.

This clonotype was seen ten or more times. Here the CDR3 reads CASSLLTSGNNEQFF. Here the CDR3 DNA reads TGCGCCAGCAGCTTGTTAACTAGCGGGAACAATGAGCAGTTCTTC. The rearrangement links TRBV5-1 to TRBJ2-1, with 10 positions matching TRBD2. Germline CDR1 is SGHRS and CDR2 is YFSETQ. This CDR3 is 15 amino acids long. V lost 1 base to trimming and J lost 5 bases; unmatched junction nucleotides: 3.

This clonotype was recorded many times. The CDR3 loop reads CASSTYQETQYF. In nucleotides, the CDR3 is TGTGCCAGCTCTACGTACCAAGAGACCCAGTACTTC. The chain recombines TRBV18 with TRBJ2-5, with D hard to call. Trimming removed 6 bases at V and 0 bases at J, with 5 bases between. CDR1 is KGHSH, CDR2 LQKENI, per germline. CDR3 size: 12 residues. The full variable domain, completed using reference TRBV18 and TRBJ2-5, is NAGVMQNPRHLVRRRGQEARLRCSPMKGHSHVYWYRQLPEEGLKFMVYLQKENIIDESGMPKERFSAEFPKEGPSILRIQQVVRGDSAAYFCASSTYQETQYFGPGTRLLVL.

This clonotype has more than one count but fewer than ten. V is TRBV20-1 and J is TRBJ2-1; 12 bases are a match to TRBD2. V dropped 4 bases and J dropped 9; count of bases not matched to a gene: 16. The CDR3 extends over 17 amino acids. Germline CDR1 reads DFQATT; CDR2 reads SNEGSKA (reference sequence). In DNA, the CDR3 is TGCAGTGCTATTCCGGCTAGCGGGAGGGTGATGATTTTTGAGCAGTTCTTC. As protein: CSAIPASGRVMIFEQFF.

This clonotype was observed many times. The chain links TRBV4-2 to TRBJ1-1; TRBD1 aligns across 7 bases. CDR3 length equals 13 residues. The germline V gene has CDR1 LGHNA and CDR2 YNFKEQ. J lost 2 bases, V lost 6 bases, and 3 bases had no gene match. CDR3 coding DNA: TGTGCCAGCAGTCACAGGGGTAACACTGAAGCTTTCTTT. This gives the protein CASSHRGNTEAFF.

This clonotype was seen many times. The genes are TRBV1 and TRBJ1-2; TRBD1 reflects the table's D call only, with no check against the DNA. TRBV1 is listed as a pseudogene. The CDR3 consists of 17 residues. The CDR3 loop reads CTSSQEIKGDGGYGYTF. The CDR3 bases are TGCACCAGCAGCCAAGAAATAAAGGGGGATGGTGGCTATGGCTACACCTTC.

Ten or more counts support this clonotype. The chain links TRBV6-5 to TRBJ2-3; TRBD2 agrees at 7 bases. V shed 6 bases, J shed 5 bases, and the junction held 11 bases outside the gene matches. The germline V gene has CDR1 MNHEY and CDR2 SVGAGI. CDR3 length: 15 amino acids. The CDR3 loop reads CASRLSQRGGDTQYF. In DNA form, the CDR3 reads TGTGCCAGCAGACTATCCCAGCGGGGAGGAGATACGCAGTATTTT.

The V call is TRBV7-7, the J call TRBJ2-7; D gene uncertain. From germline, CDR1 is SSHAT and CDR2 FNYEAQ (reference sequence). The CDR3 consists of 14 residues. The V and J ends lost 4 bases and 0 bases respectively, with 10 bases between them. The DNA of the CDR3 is TGTGCCAGCAGCTCAGGTTATAGCTCCTACGAGCAGTACTTC. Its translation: CASSSGYSSYEQYF. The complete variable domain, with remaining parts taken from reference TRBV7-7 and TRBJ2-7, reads GAGVSQSPRYKVTKRGQDVTLRCDPISSHATLYWYQQALGQGPEFLTYFNYEAQPDKSGLPSDRFSAERPEGSISTLTIQRTEQRDSAMYRCASSSGYSSYEQYFGPGTRLTVT.

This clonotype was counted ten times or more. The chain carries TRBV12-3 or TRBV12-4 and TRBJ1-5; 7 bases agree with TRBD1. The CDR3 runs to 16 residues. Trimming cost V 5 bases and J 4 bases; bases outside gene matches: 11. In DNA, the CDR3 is TGTGCCAGCAGTGACCGGGACAGAGCGTATAATCAGCCCCAGCATTTT. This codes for CASSDRDRAYNQPQHF.

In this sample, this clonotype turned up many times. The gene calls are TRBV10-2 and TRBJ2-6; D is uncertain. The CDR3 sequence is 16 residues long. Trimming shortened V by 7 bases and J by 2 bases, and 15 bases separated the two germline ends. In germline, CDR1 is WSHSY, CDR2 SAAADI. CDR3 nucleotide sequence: TGCGCCAGCACCGATAATTACTTACCTGGGGCCAACGTCCTGACTTTC. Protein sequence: CASTDNYLPGANVLTF.

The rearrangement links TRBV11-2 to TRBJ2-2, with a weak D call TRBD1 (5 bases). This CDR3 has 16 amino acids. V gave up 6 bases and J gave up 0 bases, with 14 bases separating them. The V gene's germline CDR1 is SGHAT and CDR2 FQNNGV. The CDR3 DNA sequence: TGTGCCAGCAGTCTAAGGGGCACCACGAACACCGGGGAGCTGTTTTTT. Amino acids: CASSLRGTTNTGELFF.

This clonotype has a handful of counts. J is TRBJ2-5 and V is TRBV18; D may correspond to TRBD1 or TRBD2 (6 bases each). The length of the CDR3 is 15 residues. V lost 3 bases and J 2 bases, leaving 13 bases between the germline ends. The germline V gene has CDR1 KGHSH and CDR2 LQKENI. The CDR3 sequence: CASSPPRGGQETQYF. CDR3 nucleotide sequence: TGTGCCAGCTCACCCCCGAGAGGGGGGCAAGAGACCCAGTACTTC.

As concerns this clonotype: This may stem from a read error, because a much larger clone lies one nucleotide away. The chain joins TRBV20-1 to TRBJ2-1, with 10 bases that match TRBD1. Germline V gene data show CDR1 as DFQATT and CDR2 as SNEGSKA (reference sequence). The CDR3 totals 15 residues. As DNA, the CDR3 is TGCAGTGCTAGACTAGGACAGGGGGGTAACAATGAGCACTTCTTC. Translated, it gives CSARLGQGGNNEHFF.

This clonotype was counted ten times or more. The CDR3 sequence: CSGRLAGGAGELFF. Written as DNA, the CDR3 is TGCAGCGGGCGACTAGCGGGAGGGGCCGGGGAGCTGTTTTTT. The J gene is TRBJ2-2, the V gene TRBV29-1, with 14 bases identical to TRBD2. Germline CDR1 SQVTM, CDR2 ANQGSEA. J gave up 6 bases and V 7 bases, and 4 bases lay outside the gene matches. The CDR3 contains 14 residues.

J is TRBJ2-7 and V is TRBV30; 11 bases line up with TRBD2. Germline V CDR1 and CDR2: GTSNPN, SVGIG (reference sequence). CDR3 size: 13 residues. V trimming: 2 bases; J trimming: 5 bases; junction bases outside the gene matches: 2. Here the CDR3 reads CAWSPLAGDEQYF. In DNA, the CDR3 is TGTGCCTGGAGTCCACTAGCGGGAGACGAGCAGTACTTC.

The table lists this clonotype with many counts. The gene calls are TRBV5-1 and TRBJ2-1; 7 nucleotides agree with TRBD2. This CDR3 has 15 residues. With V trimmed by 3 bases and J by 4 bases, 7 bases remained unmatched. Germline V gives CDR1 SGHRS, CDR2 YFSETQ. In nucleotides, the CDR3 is TGCGCCAGCAGCTCCGTAGCGGGTCCATACAATGAGCAGTTCTTC. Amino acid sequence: CASSSVAGPYNEQFF.

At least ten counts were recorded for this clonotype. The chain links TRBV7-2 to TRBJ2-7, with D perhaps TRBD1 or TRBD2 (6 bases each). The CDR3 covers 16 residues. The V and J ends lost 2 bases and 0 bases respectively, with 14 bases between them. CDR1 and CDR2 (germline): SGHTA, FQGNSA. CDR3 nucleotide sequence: TGTGCCAGCAGCTTAAACGGGGGCAGTAACTCCTACGAGCAGTACTTC. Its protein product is CASSLNGGSNSYEQYF. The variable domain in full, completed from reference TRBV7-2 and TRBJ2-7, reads GAGVSQSPSNKVTEKGKDVELRCDPISGHTALYWYRQSLGQGLEFLIYFQGNSAPDKSGLPSDRFSAERTGGSVSTLTIQRTQQEDSAVYLCASSLNGGSNSYEQYFGPGTRLTVT.

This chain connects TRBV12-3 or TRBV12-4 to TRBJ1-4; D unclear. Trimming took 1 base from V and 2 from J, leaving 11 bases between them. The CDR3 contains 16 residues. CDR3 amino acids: CASSLDSDSTNEKLFF. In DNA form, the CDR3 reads TGTGCCAGCAGTTTAGACTCGGATTCCACTAATGAAAAACTGTTTTTT.

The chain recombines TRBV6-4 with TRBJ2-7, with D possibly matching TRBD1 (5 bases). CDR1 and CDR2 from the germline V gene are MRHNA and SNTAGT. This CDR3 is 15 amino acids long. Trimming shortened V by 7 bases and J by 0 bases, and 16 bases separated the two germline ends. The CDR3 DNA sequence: TGTGCCAGCATCCGTTCCGTGGACACCTCCTACGAGCAGTACTTC. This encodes CASIRSVDTSYEQYF.

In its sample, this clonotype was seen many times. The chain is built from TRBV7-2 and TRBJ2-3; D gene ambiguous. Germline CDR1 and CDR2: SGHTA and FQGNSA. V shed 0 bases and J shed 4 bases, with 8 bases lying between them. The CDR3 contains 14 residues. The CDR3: CASSLATHADTQYF. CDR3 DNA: TGTGCCAGCAGCTTAGCCACCCACGCAGATACGCAGTATTTT. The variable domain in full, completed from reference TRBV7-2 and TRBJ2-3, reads GAGVSQSPSNKVTEKGKDVELRCDPISGHTALYWYRQSLGQGLEFLIYFQGNSAPDKSGLPSDRFSAERTGGSVSTLTIQRTQQEDSAVYLCASSLATHADTQYFGPGTRLTVL.

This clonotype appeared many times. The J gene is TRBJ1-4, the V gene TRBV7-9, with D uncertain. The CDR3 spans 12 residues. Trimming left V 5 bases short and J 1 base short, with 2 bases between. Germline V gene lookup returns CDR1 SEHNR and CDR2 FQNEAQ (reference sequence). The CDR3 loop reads CASSLTNEKLFF. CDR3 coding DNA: TGTGCCAGCAGCCTAACTAATGAAAAACTGTTTTTT.

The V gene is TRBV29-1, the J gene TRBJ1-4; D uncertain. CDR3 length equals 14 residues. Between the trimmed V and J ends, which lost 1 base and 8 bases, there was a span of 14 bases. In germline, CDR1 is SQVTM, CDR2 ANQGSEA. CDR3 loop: CSVEGETGEEKLFF. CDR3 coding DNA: TGCAGCGTTGAAGGAGAGACCGGAGAAGAAAAACTGTTTTTT.

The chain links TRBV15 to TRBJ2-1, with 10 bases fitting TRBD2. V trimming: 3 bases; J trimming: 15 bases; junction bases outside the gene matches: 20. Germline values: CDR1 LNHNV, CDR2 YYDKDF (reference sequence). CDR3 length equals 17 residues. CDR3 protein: CATSSQAKGLAFPRGFF. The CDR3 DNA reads TGTGCCACCAGCAGTCAAGCAAAGGGACTAGCGTTCCCTAGGGGGTTCTTC. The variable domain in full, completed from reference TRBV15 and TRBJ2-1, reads DAMVIQNPRYQVTQFGKPVTLSCSQTLNHNVMYWYQQKSSQAPKLLFHYYDKDFNNEADTPDNFQSRRPNTSFCFLDIRSPGLGDTAMYLCATSSQAKGLAFPRGFFGPGTRLTVL.

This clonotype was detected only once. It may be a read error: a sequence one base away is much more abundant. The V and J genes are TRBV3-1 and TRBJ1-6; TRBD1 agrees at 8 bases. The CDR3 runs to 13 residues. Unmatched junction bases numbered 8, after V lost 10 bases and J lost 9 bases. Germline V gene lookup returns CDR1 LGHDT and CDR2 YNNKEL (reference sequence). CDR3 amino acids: CAIRSGGGSPLHF. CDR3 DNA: TGTGCCATCAGGTCAGGGGGCGGTTCACCCCTCCACTTT.

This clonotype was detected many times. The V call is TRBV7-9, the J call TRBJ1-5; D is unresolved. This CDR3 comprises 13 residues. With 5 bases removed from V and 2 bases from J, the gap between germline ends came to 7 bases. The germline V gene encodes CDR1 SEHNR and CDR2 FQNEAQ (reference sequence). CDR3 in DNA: TGTGCCAGCAGCAGCCAGGGCAATCAGCCCCAGCATTTT. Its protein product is CASSSQGNQPQHF.

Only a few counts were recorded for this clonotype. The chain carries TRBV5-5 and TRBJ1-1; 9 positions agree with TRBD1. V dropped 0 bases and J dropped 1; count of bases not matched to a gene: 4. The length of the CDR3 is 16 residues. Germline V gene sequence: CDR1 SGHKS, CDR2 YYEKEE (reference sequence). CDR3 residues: CASSLVLQGANTEAFF. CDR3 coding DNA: TGTGCCAGCAGCTTGGTCTTACAGGGGGCGAACACTGAAGCTTTCTTT.

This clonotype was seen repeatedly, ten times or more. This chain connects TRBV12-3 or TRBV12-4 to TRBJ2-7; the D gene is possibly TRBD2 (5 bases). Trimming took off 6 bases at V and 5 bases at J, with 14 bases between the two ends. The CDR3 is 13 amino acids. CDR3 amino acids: CASSRLSRDEQYF. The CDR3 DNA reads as TGTGCCAGCAGCCGTCTCTCGCGGGACGAGCAGTACTTC.

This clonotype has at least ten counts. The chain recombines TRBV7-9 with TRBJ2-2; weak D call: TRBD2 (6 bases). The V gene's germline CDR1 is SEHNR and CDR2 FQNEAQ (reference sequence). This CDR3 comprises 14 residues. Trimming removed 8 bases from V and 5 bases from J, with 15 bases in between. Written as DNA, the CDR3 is TGTGCCAGCGGTCGGGGGAGAGGGACCGGGGAGCTGTTTTTT. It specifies CASGRGRGTGELFF.